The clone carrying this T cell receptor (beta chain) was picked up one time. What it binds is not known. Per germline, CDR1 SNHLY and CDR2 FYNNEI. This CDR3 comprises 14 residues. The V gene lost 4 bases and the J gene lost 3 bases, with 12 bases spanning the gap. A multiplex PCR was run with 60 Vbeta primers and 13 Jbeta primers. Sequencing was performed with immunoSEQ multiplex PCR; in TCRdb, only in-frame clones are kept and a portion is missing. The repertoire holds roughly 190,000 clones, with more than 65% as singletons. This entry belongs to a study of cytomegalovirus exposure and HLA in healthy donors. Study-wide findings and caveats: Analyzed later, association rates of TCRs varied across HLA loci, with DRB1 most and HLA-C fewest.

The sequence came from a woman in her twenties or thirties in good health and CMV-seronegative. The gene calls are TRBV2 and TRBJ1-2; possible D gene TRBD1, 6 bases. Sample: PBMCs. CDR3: CASSGAGAYYGYTF. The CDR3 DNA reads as TGTGCCAGCAGTGGAGCAGGGGCCTACTATGGCTACACCTTC. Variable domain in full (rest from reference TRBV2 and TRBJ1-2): EPEVTQTPSHQVTQMGQEVILRCVPISNHLYFYWYRQILGQKVEFLVSFYNNEISEKSEIFDDQFSVERPDGSNFTLKIRSTKLEDSAMYFCASSGAGAYYGYTFGSGTRLTVV.